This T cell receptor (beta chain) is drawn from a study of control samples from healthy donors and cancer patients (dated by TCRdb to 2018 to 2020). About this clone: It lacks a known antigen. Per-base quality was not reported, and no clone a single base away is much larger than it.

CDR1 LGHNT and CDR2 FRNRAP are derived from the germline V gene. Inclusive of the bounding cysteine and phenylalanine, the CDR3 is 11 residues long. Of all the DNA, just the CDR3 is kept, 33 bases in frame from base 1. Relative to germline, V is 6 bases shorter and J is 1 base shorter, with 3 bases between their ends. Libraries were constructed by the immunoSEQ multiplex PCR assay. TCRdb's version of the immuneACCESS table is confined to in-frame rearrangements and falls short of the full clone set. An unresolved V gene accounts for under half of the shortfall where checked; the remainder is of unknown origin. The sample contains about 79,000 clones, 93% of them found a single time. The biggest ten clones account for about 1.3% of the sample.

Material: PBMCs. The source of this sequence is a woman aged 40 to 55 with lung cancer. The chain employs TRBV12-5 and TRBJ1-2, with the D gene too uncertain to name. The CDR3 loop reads CASGGNYGYTF. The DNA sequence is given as TGTGCTAGTGGGGGTAACTATGGCTACACCTTC.